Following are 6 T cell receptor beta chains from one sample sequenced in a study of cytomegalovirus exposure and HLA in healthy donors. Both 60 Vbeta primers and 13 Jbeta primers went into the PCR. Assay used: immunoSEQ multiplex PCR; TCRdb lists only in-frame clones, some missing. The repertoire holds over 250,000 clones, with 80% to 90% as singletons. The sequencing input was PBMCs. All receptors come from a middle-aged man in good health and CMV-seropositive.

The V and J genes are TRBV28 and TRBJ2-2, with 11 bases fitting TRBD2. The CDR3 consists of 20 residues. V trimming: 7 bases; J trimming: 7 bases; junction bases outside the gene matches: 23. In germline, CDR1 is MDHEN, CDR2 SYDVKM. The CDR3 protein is CASNPGQGDGSGRAIGELFF. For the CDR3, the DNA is TGTGCCAGCAACCCCGGACAGGGAGATGGTAGCGGGAGGGCCATCGGGGAGCTGTTTTTT.

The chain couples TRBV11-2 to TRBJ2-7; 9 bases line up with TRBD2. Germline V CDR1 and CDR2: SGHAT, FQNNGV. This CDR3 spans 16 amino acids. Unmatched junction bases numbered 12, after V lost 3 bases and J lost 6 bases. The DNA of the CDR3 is TGTGCCAGCAGCTTTGCGGCTGGGCGAGCGGGGGGCGAGCAGTACTTC. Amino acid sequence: CASSFAAGRAGGEQYF.

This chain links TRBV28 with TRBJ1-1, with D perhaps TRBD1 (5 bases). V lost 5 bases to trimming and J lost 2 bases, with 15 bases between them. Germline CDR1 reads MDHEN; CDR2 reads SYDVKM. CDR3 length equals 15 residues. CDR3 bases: TGTGCCAGCAGTGCCCGCCAGGGTACTAACACTGAAGCTTTCTTT. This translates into CASSARQGTNTEAFF.

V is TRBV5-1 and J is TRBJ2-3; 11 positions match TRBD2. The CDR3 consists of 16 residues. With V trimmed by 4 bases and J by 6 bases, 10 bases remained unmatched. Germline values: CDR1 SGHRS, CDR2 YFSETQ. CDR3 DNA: TGCGCCAGCAGCATCCTAGCGGGAGGAGGCAAGGATACGCAGTATTTT. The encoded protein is CASSILAGGGKDTQYF.

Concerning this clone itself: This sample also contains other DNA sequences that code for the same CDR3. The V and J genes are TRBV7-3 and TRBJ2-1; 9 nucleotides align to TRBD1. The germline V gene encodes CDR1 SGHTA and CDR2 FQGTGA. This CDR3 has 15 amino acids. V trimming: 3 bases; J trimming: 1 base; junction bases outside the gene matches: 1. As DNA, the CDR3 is TGTGCCAGCAGCTTCGACAGGGGGTCCTACAATGAGCAGTTCTTC. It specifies CASSFDRGSYNEQFF.

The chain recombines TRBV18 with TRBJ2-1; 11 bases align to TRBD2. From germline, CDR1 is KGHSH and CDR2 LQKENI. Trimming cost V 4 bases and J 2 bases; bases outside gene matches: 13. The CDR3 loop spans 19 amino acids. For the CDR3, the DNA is TGTGCCAGCTCACGTAGGACTAGCGGGTTTAGTAGGCCCTACAATGAGCAGTTCTTC. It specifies CASSRRTSGFSRPYNEQFF.